Listed below are T cell receptor beta chains from one sample, sequenced in a study of T cell changes during pregnancy in multiple sclerosis. TCRdb's table, derived via immunoSEQ multiplex PCR, lists solely in-frame clones and lacks some. This sample has around 80,000 clones, with around 90% found just once. The sample in question was peripheral blood, obtained before pregnancy. All receptors derive from a female donor with multiple sclerosis, enrolled in a pregnancy study. CDR3s include the opening cysteine and the closing phenylalanine or tryptophan. D genes are given only for firm matches. Clone size appears in some rows only: once, few, many, or a class for an expanded clone.

TRBD1	.	TRBV5-1	TRBJ1-6	TGCGCCAGCAGCTTAGACCCTGACAGGGCTAATAATTCACCCCTCCACTTT	CASSLDPDRANNSPLHF
.	.	TRBV7-3	TRBJ2-3	TGTGCCAGCAGCTTACAGGTAACAGATACGCAGTATTTT	CASSLQVTDTQYF
TRBD1	.	TRBV6-1	TRBJ2-7	TGTGCCAGCAGTCGGGACAGGACCTACGAGCAGTACTTC	CASSRDRTYEQYF
.	.	TRBV23-1	TRBJ2-5	TGCGCCAGCAGCCAGGACCCCCAGGGCGACCAAGAGACCCAGTACTTC	CASSQDPQGDQETQYF
.	.	TRBV5-1	TRBJ1-2	TGCGCCAGCAGCTGGGGGGACGGCTATGGCTACACCTTC	CASSWGDGYGYTF
TRBD1	.	TRBV9	TRBJ2-5	TGTGCCAGCAGCGTTCTTGGGACAGGGAGAGAGACCCAGTACTTC	CASSVLGTGRETQYF
TRBD1	.	TRBV5-1	TRBJ2-7	TGCGCCAGCAGCGCCGGGACAGCGATCTCCTACGAGCAGTACTTC	CASSAGTAISYEQYF
TRBD1	few	TRBV27	TRBJ1-6	TGTGCCAGCAGTTGGGGGACAGGGGAGTCACCCCTCCACTTT	CASSWGTGESPLHF
TRBD1	few	TRBV6-6	TRBJ1-5	TGTGCCAGCAGTTACGTTCGGGACAGGAATCAGCCCCAGCATTTT	CASSYVRDRNQPQHF
TRBD2	.	TRBV7-2	TRBJ2-2	TGTGCCAGCAGCTTAGTGGGGGGGACGAACACCGGGGAGCTGTTTTTT	CASSLVGGTNTGELFF
.	.	TRBV6-5	TRBJ2-3	TGTGCCAGCATGGGAGTCACAGATACGCAGTATTTT	CASMGVTDTQYF
TRBD2	.	TRBV2	TRBJ2-2	TGTGCCAGCAGTGGGACTAGCTCTACCGGGGAGCTGTTTTTT	CASSGTSSTGELFF
TRBD2	.	TRBV19	TRBJ2-1	TGTGCCAGTAGTGGGGCCGGGGAGCGGGGTGCCTACAATGAGCAGTTCTTC	CASSGAGERGAYNEQFF
TRBD1	once	TRBV28	TRBJ2-5	TGTGCCAGCAGTTTAGGAGACAGGGGGGAGACCCAGTACTTC	CASSLGDRGETQYF
.	few	TRBV2	TRBJ2-2	TGTGCCAGCACAGGGGACCCCACCGGGGAGCTGTTTTTT	CASTGDPTGELFF
.	.	TRBV7-8	TRBJ1-5	TGTGCCAGCACCCTAGGGGGGGGCTCTCGGCAGCCCCAGCATTTT	CASTLGGGSRQPQHF
.	few	TRBV6-5	TRBJ1-1	TGTGCCAGCGGGCGGGGCACTGAAGCTTTCTTT	CASGRGTEAFF
TRBD1	.	TRBV7-9	TRBJ1-1	TGTGCCAGCAGCCCCGACGGGACAGGGACTGAAGCTTTCTTT	CASSPDGTGTEAFF
TRBD1	.	TRBV9	TRBJ1-2	TGTGCCAGCAGCCTTTCCAGACAGGGCCCTAACTATGGCTACACCTTC	CASSLSRQGPNYGYTF
TRBD1	.	TRBV9	TRBJ1-1	TGTGCCAGCAGCGTAGCTGTGGGGCCCGGGACAGGGGCCAATGAAGCTTTCTTT	CASSVAVGPGTGANEAFF
.	.	TRBV13	TRBJ1-2	TGTGCCAGCAGCGGAACAGGAGTCTATGGCTACACCTTC	CASSGTGVYGYTF
TRBD2	.	TRBV7-9	TRBJ2-5	TGTGCCAGCAGCCTCCAGCGGGGGGGCGGAGAGACCCAGTACTTC	CASSLQRGGGETQYF
.	.	TRBV18	TRBJ2-7	TGTGCCAGCTCACCGTCAGGGGACGAGCAGTACTTC	CASSPSGDEQYF
TRBD1	.	TRBV19	TRBJ1-1	TGTGCCAGTAGTAGCCGACAGGGGAACACTGAAGCTTTCTTT	CASSSRQGNTEAFF
TRBD1	.	TRBV7-2	TRBJ2-1	TGTGCCAGCAGCTTATCAGGGGGTAGCTTCAATGAGCAGTTCTTC	CASSLSGGSFNEQFF
TRBD1	.	TRBV7-9	TRBJ2-1	TGTGCCAGCAGCTTACAGGGGGCCTATGAGCAGTTCTTC	CASSLQGAYEQFF
.	.	TRBV15	TRBJ1-4	TGTGCCACCAGCAGTCTGGGCAGCCCCAATGAAAAACTGTTTTTT	CATSSLGSPNEKLFF
.	once	TRBV15	TRBJ2-5	TGTGCCACCAGCAGAGATCGCAAAGGCGGACAAGAGACCCAGTACTTC	CATSRDRKGGQETQYF
TRBD1	.	TRBV6-1	TRBJ1-6	TGTGCCAGCAGTGAAGGGGGGACAGCGCCACCCTATAATTCACCCCTCCACTTT	CASSEGGTAPPYNSPLHF
TRBD2	.	TRBV4-1	TRBJ2-4	TGCGCCAGCAGCCAAGATGCCCCAACTAGCGGGGGGGCCTGGGGTAGCATTCAGTACTTC	CASSQDAPTSGGAWGSIQYF
.	once	TRBV6-6	TRBJ2-2	TGTGCCAGCAGCACGTCACAGAGGGCTAGCACCGGGGAGCTGTTTTTT	CASSTSQRASTGELFF
TRBD1	.	TRBV9	TRBJ1-2	TGTGCCAGCAGCCCAGACCCAGGGGGCCTAAACTATGGCTACACCTTC	CASSPDPGGLNYGYTF
.	.	TRBV11-2	TRBJ1-2	TGTGCCAGCAGCTTCACCGGTTTCGATGGCTACACCTTC	CASSFTGFDGYTF
TRBD1	once	TRBV5-4	TRBJ1-2	TGTGCCAGCAGCCCCAGGACAGGGGGTAACTATGGCTACACCTTC	CASSPRTGGNYGYTF
.	once	TRBV19	TRBJ1-6	TGTGCCAGTAGTACTTGGACAGATCGATCCCTCCACTTT	CASSTWTDRSLHF
TRBD2	.	TRBV29-1	TRBJ2-7	TGCAGCGTTGAAATGCTAGCGGGGGTCGCGGCGAGCTCCTACGAGCAGTACTTC	CSVEMLAGVAASSYEQYF
TRBD2	.	TRBV19	TRBJ2-5	TGTGCCAGTAGTATCCGCGGACTAGCGGGGGACGAGACCCAGTACTTC	CASSIRGLAGDETQYF
.	.	TRBV7-8	TRBJ1-2	TGTGCCAGCAGCTTAAAAGCAATTGCCGGGTATGGCTACACCTTC	CASSLKAIAGYGYTF
TRBD1	.	TRBV11-2	TRBJ1-2	TGTGCCAGCAGCTCCTCGGACAGGGGATCGTGGGGCTACACCTTC	CASSSSDRGSWGYTF
.	.	TRBV5-5	TRBJ1-6	TGTGCCAGCAGCTTGGAACAGGGACGTTCACCCCTCCACTTT	CASSLEQGRSPLHF
TRBD2	.	TRBV5-1	TRBJ2-3	TGCGCCAGCAGCTTGTCGGGACTAAGCACAGATACGCAGTATTTT	CASSLSGLSTDTQYF
.	few	TRBV9	TRBJ1-6	TGTGCCAGCAGCGTAGGGGTATCGGGTAATTCACCCCTCCACTTT	CASSVGVSGNSPLHF
TRBD1	.	TRBV27	TRBJ2-5	TGTGCCAGCCGAAGACAGGGATCAGAGACCCAGTACTTC	CASRRQGSETQYF
TRBD1	.	TRBV7-6	TRBJ1-3	TGTGCCAGCAGCCCTGGGACAGTATCTGGAAACACCATATATTTT	CASSPGTVSGNTIYF
.	.	TRBV4-1	TRBJ1-1	TGCGCCAGCAGCCAGCGGGGTCAGAACACTGAAGCTTTCTTT	CASSQRGQNTEAFF
TRBD1	.	TRBV30	TRBJ2-7	TGTGCCTGGATCGCAACACAGGGGACCGGGAACGAGCAGTACTTC	CAWIATQGTGNEQYF
TRBD1	.	TRBV4-2	TRBJ1-1	TGTGCCAGCAGCACCGGGACAGGGAGGGGAGCTTTCTTT	CASSTGTGRGAFF
TRBD1	.	TRBV6-1	TRBJ1-4	TGTGCCAGCAGTGAAGGTGCAGGGGGCTATGAAAAACTGTTTTTT	CASSEGAGGYEKLFF
.	once	TRBV4-1	TRBJ1-1	TGCGCCAGCAGCCAAGAATGGCAGGGAGGGACTGAAGCTTTCTTT	CASSQEWQGGTEAFF
TRBD1	.	TRBV2	TRBJ1-6	TGTGCCAGCAGTGAAGCGGGGAGGACAGGGGCGAGATCACCCCTCCACTTT	CASSEAGRTGARSPLHF
.	.	TRBV5-1	TRBJ1-4	TGCGCCAGCAGCTCGGAGGGAGGGGGATATGAAAAACTGTTTTTT	CASSSEGGGYEKLFF
TRBD1	.	TRBV7-9	TRBJ1-1	TGTGCCAGCCGAATCCCGGACAGGGAAGGAGCTTTCTTT	CASRIPDREGAFF